The 22 T cell receptor beta chains given below trace back to one sample, sequenced in a study of blood T cell repertoires in COVID-19. This table comes from immunoSEQ multiplex PCR, and its TCRdb copy is limited to in-frame clones, with some not included. This table holds 21,000 or so clones, about nine tenths found once. Material: peripheral blood. The source is a human donor in a cohort sampled during active COVID-19.

The rearrangement links TRBV3-1 (or the pseudogene TRBV3-2) to TRBJ2-5, with a possible D match to TRBD2 (5 bases). The CDR3 spans 13 residues. From germline, CDR1 is LGHDT and CDR2 YNNKEL (reference sequence). Between the trimmed V and J ends, which lost 1 base and 7 bases, there was a span of 10 bases. The CDR3 sequence is CASSQGSRGTQYF. CDR3 sequence (DNA): TGTGCCAGCAGCCAAGGTAGTCGGGGGACCCAGTACTTC.

The genes are TRBV11-2 and TRBJ1-1; possible D gene TRBD1, 5 bases. Trimming removed 5 bases from V and 4 bases from J, with 11 bases in between. The germline V gene has CDR1 SGHAT and CDR2 FQNNGV. This CDR3 region has 13 residues. CDR3 amino acids: CASSPGGSTEAFF. The CDR3 nucleotides read TGTGCCAGCAGCCCCGGGGGTAGCACTGAAGCTTTCTTT.

This sequence joins TRBV9 and TRBJ2-1; D uncertain. This CDR3 is 13 amino acids long. CDR1 is SGDLS and CDR2 is YYNGEE in the germline V gene. V was trimmed by 0 bases and J by 1 base, leaving 2 bases between them. DNA for the CDR3: TGTGCCAGCAGCGTAGCATCCTACAATGAGCAGTTCTTC. This codes for CASSVASYNEQFF.

The V and J genes are TRBV18 and TRBJ2-1, with D unclear. This CDR3 spans 13 amino acids. Germline V gives CDR1 KGHSH, CDR2 LQKENI. Trimming left V 3 bases short and J 6 bases short, with 9 bases between. This CDR3 is CASSPESVNEQFF. The CDR3 DNA is TGTGCCAGCTCACCGGAGTCAGTCAATGAGCAGTTCTTC.

The J gene is TRBJ2-4, the V gene TRBV3-1 (or the pseudogene TRBV3-2), with 9 positions matching TRBD1. V shed 7 bases, J shed 0 bases, and the junction held 25 bases outside the gene matches. CDR1 and CDR2 from the germline V gene are LGHDT and YNNKEL (reference sequence). This CDR3 comprises 22 residues. CDR3 protein: CASTFEGQGPRVEGKAKNIQYF. For the CDR3, the DNA is TGTGCCAGCACCTTCGAGGGACAGGGACCGCGGGTCGAGGGGAAAGCCAAAAACATTCAGTACTTC.

V gene TRBV7-6 combines with J gene TRBJ1-2; D is possibly TRBD1 (5 bases). The CDR3 is 15 amino acids. V was clipped by 5 bases and J by 2 bases, with 15 bases between them. Germline CDR1 SGHVS, CDR2 FNYEAQ. The CDR3 DNA reads as TGTGCCAGCAGCCCAGGGTCCGGGGGGAACTATGGCTACACCTTC. Residues: CASSPGSGGNYGYTF.

The chain recombines TRBV5-6 with TRBJ1-1; the match to TRBD1 covers 7 bases. CDR3 length: 15 amino acids. Trimming at V came to 0 bases and at J to 3 bases, leaving 5 bases not matched to a gene. CDR1 is SGHDT and CDR2 is YYEEEE in the germline V gene. The CDR3, as DNA: TGTGCCAGCAGCTTGGGGGGACAGCTACACACTGAAGCTTTCTTT. This gives the protein CASSLGGQLHTEAFF.

This chain connects TRBV20-1 to TRBJ1-1; D is undetermined. CDR3 length equals 14 residues. From germline, CDR1 is DFQATT and CDR2 SNEGSKA (reference sequence). Trimming shortened V by 3 bases and J by 5 bases, and 16 bases separated the two germline ends. This CDR3 reads CSASHEARGTEAFF. For the CDR3, the DNA is TGCAGTGCTAGTCACGAGGCCAGAGGGACTGAAGCTTTCTTT.

CDR3 DNA sequence: TGTGCCAGCAGCCCCGGGACTAGTCATTTCGAGCAGTACTTC. It translates to CASSPGTSHFEQYF. V and J are TRBV5-6 and TRBJ2-7; TRBD2 aligns across 8 bases. V shed 4 bases and J 6 bases; nucleotides not matched to a gene: 9. The length of the CDR3 is 14 residues. Per the germline V gene, CDR1 is SGHDT and CDR2 is YYEEEE.

This chain links TRBV19 with TRBJ1-5; no clear D gene. CDR3 size: 16 residues. V lost 0 bases to trimming and J lost 3 bases, with 12 bases between them. Germline lookup yields CDR1 LNHDA and CDR2 SQIVND (reference sequence). CDR3 region: CASSIEGPGNNQPQHF. CDR3 DNA sequence: TGTGCCAGTAGTATAGAGGGCCCGGGGAACAATCAGCCCCAGCATTTT.

The chain joins TRBV7-2 to TRBJ2-2; 8 positions match TRBD1. The CDR3 is made up of 16 amino acids. J gave up 7 bases and V 2 bases, and 9 bases lay outside the gene matches. CDR1 SGHTA and CDR2 FQGNSA come from the germline V gene. The CDR3: CASSLKFQGAYGELFF. The CDR3 DNA sequence: TGTGCCAGCAGCTTAAAGTTCCAGGGGGCGTACGGGGAGCTGTTTTTT.

J is TRBJ2-2 and V is TRBV6-4; unclear D gene. CDR1 and CDR2 from the germline V gene are MRHNA and SNTAGT. CDR3 length equals 14 residues. The V end lost 3 bases, the J end lost 4 bases, and 9 bases lay between the germline ends. The CDR3: CASSEGGGTGELFF. The CDR3 DNA reads as TGTGCCAGCAGTGAAGGCGGCGGCACCGGGGAGCTGTTTTTT.

The chain has TRBV10-2 and TRBJ2-5; a weak D match, TRBD2 (6 bases). Trimming stripped 3 bases from V and 5 bases from J, with 16 bases between. There are 15 residues in the CDR3. CDR1 is WSHSY, CDR2 SAAADI, per germline. The CDR3 region is CASSDSGLGGETQYF. CDR3 DNA sequence: TGCGCCAGCAGTGACTCAGGGTTAGGAGGGGAGACCCAGTACTTC.

The chain has TRBV19 and TRBJ1-2; D is unresolved. CDR1 is LNHDA, CDR2 SQIVND, per germline (reference sequence). V lost 5 bases, J lost 8 bases, and 12 bases lay in between. This CDR3 spans 12 amino acids. Written as DNA, the CDR3 is TGTGCCAGTAGTCCGAACGGCAGGGGCTACACCTTC. Translation: CASSPNGRGYTF.

The chain links TRBV11-2 to TRBJ2-5; maybe TRBD1 (6 bases). CDR1 is SGHAT, CDR2 FQNNGV, per germline. Between the trimmed V and J ends, which lost 3 bases and 2 bases, there was a span of 13 bases. The CDR3 has 15 amino acids. CDR3 coding DNA: TGTGCCAGCAGCTTTACTGCCCAGGGGCAAGAGACCCAGTACTTC. It codes for CASSFTAQGQETQYF.

This sequence joins TRBV13 and TRBJ2-3, with 7 bases lining up with TRBD2. The germline gives CDR1 PRHDT, CDR2 FYEKMQ (reference sequence). The CDR3 totals 16 residues. J gave up 0 bases and V 5 bases, and 8 bases lay outside the gene matches. The CDR3 DNA sequence: TGTGCCAGCAGCCGCAAGCTAGCGGCAAGCACAGATACGCAGTATTTT. It translates to CASSRKLAASTDTQYF.

This clone was found once. DNA for the CDR3: TGTGCCAGCGGGAAGGGCCAGGGGAGAGAGACCCAGTACTTC. Residues: CASGKGQGRETQYF. This sequence joins TRBV6-5 and TRBJ2-5; tentative D call: TRBD1 (6 bases). The CDR3 loop spans 14 amino acids. Germline V gives CDR1 MNHEY, CDR2 SVGAGI. V was shortened by 8 bases and J by 4 bases, with 17 bases between the two germline ends.

The chain combines TRBV4-3 with TRBJ2-5; TRBD2 matches at 11 bases. There are 18 residues in the CDR3. With V trimmed by 1 base and J by 3 bases, 10 bases remained unmatched. CDR1 and CDR2 (germline): LGHNA, YSLEER. CDR3 nucleotide sequence: TGCGCCAGCAGCCAAGTAGCGGGGGGGCCTAGTGGGAAAGAGACCCAGTACTTC. This translates into CASSQVAGGPSGKETQYF.

The CDR3 DNA is TGTGCCAGCCGCCCGGAGACAGGGGGCACTGAAGCTTTCTTT. Its translation: CASRPETGGTEAFF. The chain has TRBV18 and TRBJ1-1; 9 bases are shared with TRBD1. Trimming removed 8 bases from V and 4 bases from J; junction bases left unmatched: 8. CDR3 length: 14 amino acids. Germline values: CDR1 KGHSH, CDR2 LQKENI. The variable domain in full, completed from reference TRBV18 and TRBJ1-1, reads NAGVMQNPRHLVRRRGQEARLRCSPMKGHSHVYWYRQLPEEGLKFMVYLQKENIIDESGMPKERFSAEFPKEGPSILRIQQVVRGDSAAYFCASRPETGGTEAFFGQGTRLTVV.

CDR3 loop: CASSQVPGGARETQYF. The CDR3 bases are TGCGCCAGCAGCCAAGTCCCCGGGGGGGCGAGAGAGACCCAGTACTTC. The V call is TRBV4-1, the J call TRBJ2-5, with TRBD2 identical over 8 bases. Per the germline V gene, CDR1 is MGHRA and CDR2 is YSYEKL. J gave up 4 bases and V 1 base, and 8 bases lay outside the gene matches. CDR3 size: 16 residues.

The rearrangement links TRBV4-1 to TRBJ1-2; tentatively, D is TRBD1 (6 bases). The germline V and J ends were trimmed by 4 bases and 7 bases, with 13 bases remaining between them. The CDR3 sequence is 13 residues long. Germline lookup yields CDR1 MGHRA and CDR2 YSYEKL. This CDR3 is CASSPTGLSGYTF. CDR3 in DNA: TGCGCCAGCAGCCCTACAGGGCTCTCTGGCTACACCTTC.

A single count supports this clone. The chain is built from TRBV3-1 (or the pseudogene TRBV3-2) and TRBJ1-3; D remains unclear. CDR1 LGHDT and CDR2 YNNKEL come from the germline V gene (reference sequence). The V end was cut by 2 bases, the J end by 0 bases, with 11 bases between. The CDR3 totals 16 residues. This CDR3 is CASSQRNSNSGNTIYF. The CDR3, as DNA: TGTGCCAGCAGCCAAAGGAACAGTAACTCTGGAAACACCATATATTTT.